This T cell receptor beta chain was observed in a study of technical replicates of blood from several donors. Sequenced by immunoSEQ multiplex PCR; TCRdb stores in-frame clones only, minus some. Counted here are approximately 87,000 clones, 85% to 95% occurring once; the ten biggest clones make up around 0.35%. Trimming pared 7 bases from V and 4 bases from J, leaving 16 bases between. CDR3 size: 15 residues. Germline V gene sequence: CDR1 MDHEN, CDR2 SYDVKM. This receptor was obtained from a human donor in good health. The chain carries TRBV28 and TRBJ1-4; TRBD1 is a possible D gene (5 bases). The sequenced sample consisted of T cells isolated from PBMCs. As DNA, the CDR3 is TGTGCCAGCACCCGCAGTACAGGCTATAATGAAAAACTGTTTTTT. It encodes CASTRSTGYNEKLFF.